The 15 T cell receptor beta chains below come from one sample, sequenced in a study of post-analysis software for immune sequencing data. Findings and limits, study-wide: Elevated frequency relative to controls characterized four to six TRBV segments in patients, TRBV5-6, TRBV5-1 and TRBV20-1 among them.

Each TCR beta cDNA library carried unique molecular identifiers. From the PCR reads, TCRdb called clonotypes with MiXCR, one entry per CDR3 protein. The data hold about 800,000 distinct CDR3 sequences, with 25% to 30% observed a single time. Their antigens are not known. Material: blood. The receptors come from a girl aged 5-17 years with multiple sclerosis.

The chain has TRBV5-1 and TRBJ2-7; D is unclear. The tail of the sequence fits TRBJ2-5 better, so the J call may be wrong. Germline lookup yields CDR1 SGHRS and CDR2 YFSETQ. This CDR3 has 14 amino acids. The CDR3 sequence: CASSNHAGPETQYF. The CDR3 region has the DNA TGCGCCAGCAGCAACCATGCAGGACCCGAGACCCAGTACTTC.

This chain links TRBV6-6 with TRBJ1-2; 10 bases map to TRBD1. This CDR3 has 15 residues. Trimming removed 5 bases from V and 2 bases from J; junction bases left unmatched: 5. CDR1 MNHNY and CDR2 SVGAGI come from the germline V gene (reference sequence). DNA for the CDR3: TGTGCCAGCAGTAGGGACAGGGGCCGAAACTATGGCTACACCTTC. It translates to CASSRDRGRNYGYTF.

The chain is built from TRBV6-1 and TRBJ1-2; TRBD1 is a possible D gene (6 bases). The germline CDR1 and CDR2 sequences are MNHNS and SASEGT. The CDR3 totals 15 residues. V was clipped by 2 bases and J by 8 bases, with 18 bases between them. The CDR3 is CASSETFDRLGGYTF. The CDR3, as DNA: TGTGCCAGCAGTGAAACCTTTGACAGGCTGGGGGGCTACACCTTC.

The chain joins TRBV6-5 to TRBJ1-1; D is possibly TRBD1 (5 bases). The CDR3 spans 14 residues. V was cut by 4 bases and J by 4 bases, with 13 bases left in between. Germline V CDR1 and CDR2: MNHEY, SVGAGI. CDR3 bases: TGTGCCAGCAGTTCCCCCGTGGGGCCCACTGAAGCTTTCTTT. It codes for CASSSPVGPTEAFF.

The chain uses TRBV15 and TRBJ1-2, with D maybe TRBD1 (6 bases). Germline assignment: CDR1 LNHNV and CDR2 YYDKDF (reference sequence). This CDR3 has 17 amino acids. Trimming removed 1 base from V and 2 bases from J, with 17 bases in between. The CDR3 sequence is CATSRGDIRGSNYGYTF. The CDR3 nucleotides are TGTGCCACCAGCAGAGGGGACATTCGAGGAAGCAACTATGGCTACACCTTC.

This clonotype was seen only a few times. The V call is TRBV7-6, the J call TRBJ2-3, with TRBD2 matching 14 bases. V lost 1 base and J lost 0; bases outside the gene matches: 6. The CDR3 length is 19 residues. Germline-derived CDR1 and CDR2 are SGHVS and FNYEAQ. DNA for the CDR3: TGTGCCAGCAGCTTAGTCGGGACTAGCGGGGGTTTTAGCACAGATACGCAGTATTTT. Amino acid sequence: CASSLVGTSGGFSTDTQYF.

This clonotype appeared once. This chain links TRBV6-6 with TRBJ1-1; tentatively, D is TRBD1 (6 bases). V lost 2 bases to trimming and J lost 2 bases, with 12 bases between them. This CDR3 spans 15 amino acids. Germline values: CDR1 MNHNY, CDR2 SVGAGI (reference sequence). CDR3 in amino acids: CASSYNIQGNTEAFF. Written as DNA, the CDR3 is TGTGCCAGCAGTTACAATATACAGGGAAACACTGAAGCTTTCTTT.

This clonotype was found a few times. The chain links TRBV7-9 to TRBJ1-2, with D unclear. V lost 4 bases, J lost 6 bases, and 15 bases lay in between. The CDR3 contains 14 residues. Germline loops: CDR1 SEHNR, CDR2 FQNEAQ (reference sequence). CDR3 in DNA: TGTGCCAGCAGCTCCCCAGGCGGGAGAAATGGCTACACCTTC. Protein product: CASSSPGGRNGYTF.

The chain uses TRBV20-1 and TRBJ2-7; no definite D call. V dropped 3 bases and J dropped 4 bases, with 7 bases sitting between them. CDR3 length: 11 amino acids. Germline V gives CDR1 DFQATT, CDR2 SNEGSKA (reference sequence). This CDR3 is CSARAYYEQYF. The CDR3 DNA reads TGCAGTGCTAGGGCGTATTACGAGCAGTACTTC.

The V call is TRBV7-2, the J call TRBJ2-5; D is unresolved. CDR1 and CDR2 from the germline V gene are SGHTA and FQGNSA. The ends were cut back, 5 bases at V and 0 bases at J, with 10 bases in the middle. This CDR3 comprises 14 residues. CDR3 sequence (DNA): TGTGCCAGCAGCAAACAGCTGTACCAAGAGACCCAGTACTTC. It translates to CASSKQLYQETQYF.

There are a few counts of this clonotype. This chain connects TRBV9 to TRBJ2-1; 12 bases are shared with TRBD2. Losses at the gene ends were 2 bases for V and 8 bases for J; bases not matched to a gene: 5. CDR3 size: 15 residues. Germline loops: CDR1 SGDLS, CDR2 YYNGEE. The CDR3 spells CASSVATSGRDEQFF. CDR3 in DNA: TGTGCCAGCAGCGTCGCGACTAGCGGGAGAGATGAGCAGTTCTTC.

As to this clonotype: Because the CDR3 is missing its conserved closing phenylalanine or tryptophan, this is likely a read error. V is TRBV6-5 and J is TRBJ2-1; 10 positions match TRBD1. Germline CDR1 MNHEY, CDR2 SVGAGI. V lost 6 bases, J lost 7 bases, and 9 bases stayed unmatched. This CDR3 has 15 amino acids. CDR3 amino acids: CASRRQGADRNEQFC. CDR3 nucleotides: TGTGCCAGCAGAAGACAGGGGGCTGATAGGAATGAGCAGTTCTGC.

The chain has TRBV29-1 and TRBJ2-1, with D possibly TRBD1 on 5 matching bases. Trimming cost V 1 base and J 6 bases, with 13 bases left between them. Germline V CDR1 and CDR2: SQVTM, ANQGSEA. The CDR3 consists of 14 residues. The CDR3 loop reads CSVEGLGAGNEQFF. In nucleotides, the CDR3 is TGCAGCGTTGAAGGGCTAGGGGCCGGCAATGAGCAGTTCTTC.

A few counts support this clonotype. The CDR3 is CSARVGQDYGYTF. The DNA for the CDR3 is TGCAGTGCTAGAGTGGGGCAGGACTATGGCTACACCTTC. The chain couples TRBV20-1 to TRBJ1-2; D might be TRBD1 (5 bases). The V gene's germline CDR1 is DFQATT and CDR2 SNEGSKA (reference sequence). Trimming removed 1 base from V and 3 bases from J, with 9 bases in between. This CDR3 region has 13 residues.

The sample holds a few counts of this clonotype. This rearrangement joins TRBV13 to TRBJ2-3, with 9 bases matching TRBD2. Germline values: CDR1 PRHDT, CDR2 FYEKMQ (reference sequence). The CDR3 covers 19 residues. Trimming cost V 5 bases and J 2 bases; bases outside gene matches: 17. CDR3 nucleotides: TGTGCCAGCAGCACACACCCCTCCATAGCGGGGGCCTTCACAGATACGCAGTATTTT. It yields the protein CASSTHPSIAGAFTDTQYF. Looking up the rest from reference TRBV13 and TRBJ2-3 gives the full variable domain: AAGVIQSPRHLIKEKRETATLKCYPIPRHDTVYWYQQGPGQDPQFLISFYEKMQSDKGSIPDRFSAQQFSDYHSELNMSSLELGDSALYFCASSTHPSIAGAFTDTQYFGPGTRLTVL.